This T cell receptor beta chain originates from a study of shared clonotypes between healthy human individuals. General study findings and limits: Sequencing depth was a factor that was expected to affect clonotype sharing among donors.

The authors distributed each subset's genomic DNA evenly over several immunoSEQ plates. TCRdb's copy holds only in-frame clones and misses some; the assay was immunoSEQ multiplex PCR. The sample consists of 400,000 to 600,000 clones, roughly 77% of them appearing once. About this clone: The target antigen is unknown.

The CDR3 consists of 11 residues. The V gene lost 6 bases and the J gene lost 3 bases, with 5 bases spanning the gap. CDR1 is MNHEY, CDR2 SVGAGI, per germline. The source of this sequence is a woman aged 40 to 50 in good health. Some clones in this sample may be carry-over from other donors' samples. The sequenced sample was PBMCs. The J gene is TRBJ1-2, the V gene TRBV6-5; no firm D call. CDR3 sequence reads: CASRGDYGYTF. CDR3 bases: TGTGCCAGCAGGGGAGACTATGGCTACACCTTC.